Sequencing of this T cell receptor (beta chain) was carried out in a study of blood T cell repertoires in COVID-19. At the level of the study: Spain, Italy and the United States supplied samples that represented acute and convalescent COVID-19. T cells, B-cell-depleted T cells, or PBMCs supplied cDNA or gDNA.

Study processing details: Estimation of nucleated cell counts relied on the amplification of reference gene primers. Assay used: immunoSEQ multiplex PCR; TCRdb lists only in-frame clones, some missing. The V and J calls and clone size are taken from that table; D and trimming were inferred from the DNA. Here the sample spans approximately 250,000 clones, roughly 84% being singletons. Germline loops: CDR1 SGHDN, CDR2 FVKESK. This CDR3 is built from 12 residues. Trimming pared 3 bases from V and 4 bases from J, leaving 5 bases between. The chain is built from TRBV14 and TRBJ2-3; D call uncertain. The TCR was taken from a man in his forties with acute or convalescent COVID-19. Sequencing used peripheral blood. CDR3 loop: CASSHAADTQYF. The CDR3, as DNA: TGTGCCAGCAGCCATGCAGCAGATACGCAGTATTTT.